The TCR beta chain described here comes from a study of blood T cell repertoires in COVID-19. Study-level information: Both acute and convalescent COVID-19 samples were obtained from the United States, Italy and Spain. T cells, B-cell-depleted T cells, or PBMCs provided the cDNA or gDNA that served as material.

Produced via immunoSEQ multiplex PCR; TCRdb's table is partial and in-frame only. This table has 110,000 to 150,000 clones, approximately 90% appearing once. CDR1 and CDR2 from the germline V gene are SGDLS and YYNGEE. The CDR3 contains 16 residues. With V trimmed by 4 bases and J by 2 bases, 6 bases remained unmatched. The sequenced material came from peripheral blood. The chain carries TRBV9 and TRBJ2-6; 7 positions match TRBD1. The receptor was derived from a man in his 60s with active or convalescent COVID-19. CDR3 protein: CASSSRDRTGANVLTF. The CDR3 DNA follows: TGTGCCAGCAGCTCACGGGACAGAACTGGGGCCAACGTCCTGACTTTC.